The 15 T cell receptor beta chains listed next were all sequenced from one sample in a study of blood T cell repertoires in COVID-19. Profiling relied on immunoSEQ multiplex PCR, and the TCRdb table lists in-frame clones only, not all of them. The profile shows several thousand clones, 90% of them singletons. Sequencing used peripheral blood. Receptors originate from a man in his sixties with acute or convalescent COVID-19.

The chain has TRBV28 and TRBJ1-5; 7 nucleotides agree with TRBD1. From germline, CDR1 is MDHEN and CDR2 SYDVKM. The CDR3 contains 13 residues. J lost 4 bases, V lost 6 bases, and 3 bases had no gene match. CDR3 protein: CASRTQGNQPQHF. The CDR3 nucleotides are TGTGCCAGCAGGACACAGGGGAATCAGCCCCAGCATTTT.

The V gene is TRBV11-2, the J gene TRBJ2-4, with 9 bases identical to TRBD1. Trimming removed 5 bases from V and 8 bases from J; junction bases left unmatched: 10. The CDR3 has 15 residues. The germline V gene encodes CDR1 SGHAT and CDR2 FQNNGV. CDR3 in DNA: TGTGCCAGCAGCGCCCACAGGGGGCCTGGATACATTCAGTACTTC. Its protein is CASSAHRGPGYIQYF. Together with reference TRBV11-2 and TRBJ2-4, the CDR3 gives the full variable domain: EAGVAQSPRYKIIEKRQSVAFWCNPISGHATLYWYQQILGQGPKLLIQFQNNGVVDDSQLPKDRFSAERLKGVDSTLKIQPAKLEDSAVYLCASSAHRGPGYIQYFGAGTRLSVL.

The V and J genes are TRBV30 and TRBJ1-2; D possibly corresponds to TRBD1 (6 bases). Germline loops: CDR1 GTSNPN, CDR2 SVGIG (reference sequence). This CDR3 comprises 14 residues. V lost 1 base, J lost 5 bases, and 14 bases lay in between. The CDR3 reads CAWSGFLQGYGYTF. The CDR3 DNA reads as TGTGCCTGGAGTGGGTTCCTCCAGGGGTATGGCTACACCTTC.

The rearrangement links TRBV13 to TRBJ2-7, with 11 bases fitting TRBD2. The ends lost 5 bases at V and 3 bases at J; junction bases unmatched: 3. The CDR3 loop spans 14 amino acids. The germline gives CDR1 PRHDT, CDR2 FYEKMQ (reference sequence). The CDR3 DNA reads TGTGCCAGCAGCCCGGGACTAGCGGACTACGAGCAGTACTTC. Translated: CASSPGLADYEQYF.

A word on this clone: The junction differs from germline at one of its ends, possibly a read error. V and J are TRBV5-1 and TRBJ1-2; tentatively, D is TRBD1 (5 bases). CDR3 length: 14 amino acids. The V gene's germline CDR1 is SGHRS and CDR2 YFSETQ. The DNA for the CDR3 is TGCGCCAGCAGCTTGGAAGTCCAGGGCTATGACTACACCTTC. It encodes CASSLEVQGYDYTF.

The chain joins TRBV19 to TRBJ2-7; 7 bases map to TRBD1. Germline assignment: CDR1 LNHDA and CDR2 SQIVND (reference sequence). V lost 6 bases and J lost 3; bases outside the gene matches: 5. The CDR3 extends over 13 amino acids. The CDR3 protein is CASRQGGRYEQYF. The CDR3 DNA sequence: TGTGCCAGTAGGCAAGGGGGCCGCTACGAGCAGTACTTC.

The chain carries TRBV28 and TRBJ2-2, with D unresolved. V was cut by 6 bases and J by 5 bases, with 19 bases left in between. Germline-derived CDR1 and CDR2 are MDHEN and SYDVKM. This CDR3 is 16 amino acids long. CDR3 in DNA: TGTGCCAGCAGCCCAACCGGTAGAGGTAGAACCGGGGAGCTGTTTTTT. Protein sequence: CASSPTGRGRTGELFF.

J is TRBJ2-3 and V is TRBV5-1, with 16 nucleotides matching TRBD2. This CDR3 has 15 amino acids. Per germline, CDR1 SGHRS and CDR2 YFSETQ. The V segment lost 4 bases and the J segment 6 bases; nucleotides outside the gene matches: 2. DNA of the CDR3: TGCGCCAGCAGCAGGGGACTAGCGGGAGGGGATACGCAGTATTTT. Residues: CASSRGLAGGDTQYF.

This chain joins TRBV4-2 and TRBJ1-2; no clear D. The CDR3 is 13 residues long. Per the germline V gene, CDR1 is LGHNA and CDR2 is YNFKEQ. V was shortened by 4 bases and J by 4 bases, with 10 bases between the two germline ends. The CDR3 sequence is CASSPGLLYGYTF. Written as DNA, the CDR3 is TGTGCCAGCAGCCCCGGACTGCTCTATGGCTACACCTTC.

This chain's CDR3 is CASSKKGQYNEKLFF. For the CDR3, the DNA is TGTGCCAGTAGTAAAAAGGGACAGTATAATGAAAAACTGTTTTTT. V and J are TRBV19 and TRBJ1-4; 7 bases are shared with TRBD1. Germline loops: CDR1 LNHDA, CDR2 SQIVND (reference sequence). The CDR3 totals 15 residues. V lost 4 bases, J lost 4 bases, and 6 bases stayed unmatched. The whole variable domain, remainder taken from reference TRBV19 and TRBJ1-4, is DGGITQSPKYLFRKEGQNVTLSCEQNLNHDAMYWYRQDPGQGLRLIYYSQIVNDFQKGDIAEGYSVSREKKESFPLTVTSAQKNPTAFYLCASSKKGQYNEKLFFGSGTQLSVL.

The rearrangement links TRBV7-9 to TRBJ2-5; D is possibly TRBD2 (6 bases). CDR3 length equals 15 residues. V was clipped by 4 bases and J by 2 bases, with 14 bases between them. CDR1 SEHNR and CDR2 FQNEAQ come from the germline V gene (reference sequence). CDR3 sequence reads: CASSSPNRGQETQYF. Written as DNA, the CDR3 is TGTGCCAGCAGCTCTCCTAACCGGGGGCAAGAGACCCAGTACTTC.

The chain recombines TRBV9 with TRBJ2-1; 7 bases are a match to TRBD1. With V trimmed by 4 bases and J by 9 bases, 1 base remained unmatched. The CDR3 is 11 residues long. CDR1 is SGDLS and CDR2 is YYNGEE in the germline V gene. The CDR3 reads CASSRGREQFF. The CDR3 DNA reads TGTGCCAGCAGCAGGGGGCGTGAGCAGTTCTTC.

CDR3 coding DNA: TGTGCCAGCAGTCAATCGACAGGGATGAACACCGGGGAGCTGTTTTTT. Amino acids: CASSQSTGMNTGELFF. The V gene is TRBV27, the J gene TRBJ2-2, with 7 nucleotides matching TRBD1. Trimming at V came to 5 bases and at J to 1 base, leaving 7 bases not matched to a gene. The CDR3 runs to 16 residues. Germline V lookup: CDR1 MNHEY, CDR2 SMNVEV (reference sequence).

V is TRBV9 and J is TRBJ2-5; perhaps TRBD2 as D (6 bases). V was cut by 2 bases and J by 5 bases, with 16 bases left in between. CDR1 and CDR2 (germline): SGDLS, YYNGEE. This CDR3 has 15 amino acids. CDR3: CASSVGHAGKETQYF. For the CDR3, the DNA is TGTGCCAGCAGCGTGGGCCACGCGGGGAAGGAGACCCAGTACTTC. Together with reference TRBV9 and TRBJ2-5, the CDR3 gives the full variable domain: DSGVTQTPKHLITATGQRVTLRCSPRSGDLSVYWYQQSLDQGLQFLIQYYNGEERAKGNILERFSAQQFPDLHSELNLSSLELGDSALYFCASSVGHAGKETQYFGPGTRLLVL.

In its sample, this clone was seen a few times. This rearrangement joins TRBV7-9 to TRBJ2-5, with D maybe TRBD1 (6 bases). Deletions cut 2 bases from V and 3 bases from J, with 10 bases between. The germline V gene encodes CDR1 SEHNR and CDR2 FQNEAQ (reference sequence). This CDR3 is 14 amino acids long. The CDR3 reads CASSLSGVEETQYF. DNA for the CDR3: TGTGCCAGCAGCTTATCAGGGGTGGAAGAGACCCAGTACTTC.